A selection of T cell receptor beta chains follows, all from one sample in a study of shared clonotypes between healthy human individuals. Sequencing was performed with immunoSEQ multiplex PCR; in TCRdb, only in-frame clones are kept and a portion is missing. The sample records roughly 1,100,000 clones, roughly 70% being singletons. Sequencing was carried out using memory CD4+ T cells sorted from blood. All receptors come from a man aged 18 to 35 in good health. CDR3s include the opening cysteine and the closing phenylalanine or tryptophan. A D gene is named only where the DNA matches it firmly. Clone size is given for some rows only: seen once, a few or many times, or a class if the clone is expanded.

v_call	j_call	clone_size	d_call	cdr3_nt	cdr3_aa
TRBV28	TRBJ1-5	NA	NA	TGTGCCAGCAGTGCGTATCAGCCCCAGCATTTT	CASSAYQPQHF
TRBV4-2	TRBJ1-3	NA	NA	TGTGCCAGCAGCCAAGAGGGGCAGGGTCCCGGAAACACCATATATTTT	CASSQEGQGPGNTIYF
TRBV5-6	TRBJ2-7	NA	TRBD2	TGTGCCAGCAGACCCCGAGTAGCGGGAGGCTACGAGCAGTACTTC	CASRPRVAGGYEQYF
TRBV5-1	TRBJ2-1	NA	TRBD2	TGCGCCAGCAGCTTGGGATTACCCGGGACTAGCGTATCCAATGAGCAGTTCTTC	CASSLGLPGTSVSNEQFF
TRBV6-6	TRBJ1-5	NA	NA	TGTGCCAGCAGCTTATTCAGGGTACCCAATCAGCCCCAGCATTTT	CASSLFRVPNQPQHF
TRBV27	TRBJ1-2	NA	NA	TGTGCCAGCAGTTTTGGCGCCAACTATGGCTACACCTTC	CASSFGANYGYTF
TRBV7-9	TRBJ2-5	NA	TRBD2	TGTGCCAGCAACCCGGGGGGTGGGGAGACCCAGTACTTC	CASNPGGGETQYF
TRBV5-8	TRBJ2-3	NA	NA	TGTGCCAGCAGCTTCAGAACAGATACGCAGTATTTT	CASSFRTDTQYF
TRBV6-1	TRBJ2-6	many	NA	TGTGCCAGCAGTGAATACGGGCACAGTTGGCCTGGGGCCAACGTCCTGACTTTC	CASSEYGHSWPGANVLTF
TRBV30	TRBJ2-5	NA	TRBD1	TGTGCCTGGATAACGGACCGGACAGGGACCCAGTACTTC	CAWITDRTGTQYF
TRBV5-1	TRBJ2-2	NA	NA	TGCGCCAGCAGCTTGGGAATAGGGTCCGCCGGGGAGCTGTTTTTT	CASSLGIGSAGELFF
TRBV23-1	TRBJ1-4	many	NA	TGCGCCAGCAGTCAATCCGATTTGGGACATTCTTTGCGAGCATGTGAAAAACTGTTTTTT	CASSQSDLGHSLRACEKLFF
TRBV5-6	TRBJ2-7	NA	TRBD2	TGTGCCAGCAGCTTGGCTCCTAGCGGGTACTACGAGCAGTACTTC	CASSLAPSGYYEQYF
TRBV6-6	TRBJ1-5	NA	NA	TGTGCCAGCAGTTTTCGAGCCAGGGAGAATCAGCCCCAGCATTTT	CASSFRARENQPQHF
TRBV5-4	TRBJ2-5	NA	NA	TGTGCCAGCATTTCATCGCCCGGGGAGACCCAGTACTTC	CASISSPGETQYF
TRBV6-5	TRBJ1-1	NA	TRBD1	TGTGCCAGCAGCCTACAGGGGGGCGGTACTGAAGCTTTCTTT	CASSLQGGGTEAFF
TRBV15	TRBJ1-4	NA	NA	TGTGCCACCACCCTAAGAGGGGGGGATGAAAAACTGTTTTTT	CATTLRGGDEKLFF
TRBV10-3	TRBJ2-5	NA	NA	TGTGCCATCAGCGGGGGCAGGGAAGAGACCCAGTACTTC	CAISGGREETQYF
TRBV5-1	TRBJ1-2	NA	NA	TGCGCCAGCAGCCAGGGACCGAGCGCGGCAGGCTACACCTTC	CASSQGPSAAGYTF